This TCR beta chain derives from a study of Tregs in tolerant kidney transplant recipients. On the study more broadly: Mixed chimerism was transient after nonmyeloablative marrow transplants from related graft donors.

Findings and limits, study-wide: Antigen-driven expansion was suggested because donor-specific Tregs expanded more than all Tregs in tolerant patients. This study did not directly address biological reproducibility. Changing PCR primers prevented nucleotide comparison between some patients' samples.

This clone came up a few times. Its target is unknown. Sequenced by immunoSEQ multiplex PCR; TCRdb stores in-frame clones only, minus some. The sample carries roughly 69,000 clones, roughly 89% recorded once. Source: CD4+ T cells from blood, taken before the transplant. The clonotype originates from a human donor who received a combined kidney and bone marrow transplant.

This CDR3 reads CASSEGRDTDTQYF. CDR3 coding DNA: TGTGCCAGCAGTGAGGGGCGGGACACAGATACGCAGTATTTT. This chain uses TRBV2 with TRBJ2-3, with D possibly TRBD2 on 6 matching bases. V lost 3 bases to trimming and J lost 2 bases, with 9 bases between them. The CDR3 covers 14 residues. Per germline, CDR1 SNHLY and CDR2 FYNNEI.